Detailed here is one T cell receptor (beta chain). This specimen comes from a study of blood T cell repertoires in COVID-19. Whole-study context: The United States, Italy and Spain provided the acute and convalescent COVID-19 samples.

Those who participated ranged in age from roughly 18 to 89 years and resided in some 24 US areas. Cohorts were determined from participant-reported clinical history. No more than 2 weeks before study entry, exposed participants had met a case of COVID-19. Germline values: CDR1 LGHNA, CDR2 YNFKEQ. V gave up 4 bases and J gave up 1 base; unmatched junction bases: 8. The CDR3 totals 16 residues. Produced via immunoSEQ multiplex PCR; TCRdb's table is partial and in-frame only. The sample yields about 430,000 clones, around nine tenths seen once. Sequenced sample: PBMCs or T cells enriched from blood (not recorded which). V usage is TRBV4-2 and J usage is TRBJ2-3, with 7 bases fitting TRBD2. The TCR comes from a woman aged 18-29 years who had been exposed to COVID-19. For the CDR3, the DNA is TGTGCCAGCAGCCCGGGATGGGGAGGGGGCACAGATACGCAGTATTTT. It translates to CASSPGWGGGTDTQYF.